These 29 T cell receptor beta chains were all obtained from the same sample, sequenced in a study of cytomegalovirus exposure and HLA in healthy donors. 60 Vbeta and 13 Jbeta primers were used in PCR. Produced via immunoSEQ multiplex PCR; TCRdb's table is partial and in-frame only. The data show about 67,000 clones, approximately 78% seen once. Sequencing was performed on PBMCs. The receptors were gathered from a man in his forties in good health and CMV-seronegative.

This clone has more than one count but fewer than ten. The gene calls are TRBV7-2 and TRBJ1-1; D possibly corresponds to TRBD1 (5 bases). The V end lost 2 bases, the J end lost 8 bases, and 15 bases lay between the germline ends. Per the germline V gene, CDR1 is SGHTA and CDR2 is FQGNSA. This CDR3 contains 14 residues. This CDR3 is CASSLLWERGEAFF. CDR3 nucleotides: TGTGCCAGCAGCTTACTATGGGAAAGGGGCGAAGCTTTCTTT.

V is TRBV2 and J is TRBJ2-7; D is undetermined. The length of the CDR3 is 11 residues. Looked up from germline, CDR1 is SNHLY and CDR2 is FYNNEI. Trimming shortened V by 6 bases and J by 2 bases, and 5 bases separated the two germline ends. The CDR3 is CASSPTYEQYF. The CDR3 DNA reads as TGTGCCAGCAGCCCTACCTACGAGCAGTACTTC.

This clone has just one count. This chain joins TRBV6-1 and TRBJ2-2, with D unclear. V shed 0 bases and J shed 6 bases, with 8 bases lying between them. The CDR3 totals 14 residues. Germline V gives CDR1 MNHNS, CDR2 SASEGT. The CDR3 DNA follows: TGTGCCAGCAGTGAAGCGCTTCGCGCCGGGGAGCTGTTTTTT. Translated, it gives CASSEALRAGELFF.

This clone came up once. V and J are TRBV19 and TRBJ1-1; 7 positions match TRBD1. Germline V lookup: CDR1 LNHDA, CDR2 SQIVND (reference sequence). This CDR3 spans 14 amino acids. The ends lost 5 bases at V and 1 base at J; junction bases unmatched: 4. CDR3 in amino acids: CASSDSGGNTEAFF. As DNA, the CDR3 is TGTGCCAGTAGTGATTCAGGGGGGAACACTGAAGCTTTCTTT.

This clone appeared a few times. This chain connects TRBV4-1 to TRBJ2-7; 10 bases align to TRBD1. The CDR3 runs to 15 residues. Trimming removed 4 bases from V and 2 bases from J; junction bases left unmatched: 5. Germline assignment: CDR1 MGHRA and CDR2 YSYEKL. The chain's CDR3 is CASSRGQGSPYEQYF. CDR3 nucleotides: TGCGCCAGCAGCCGGGGACAGGGGTCCCCCTACGAGCAGTACTTC.

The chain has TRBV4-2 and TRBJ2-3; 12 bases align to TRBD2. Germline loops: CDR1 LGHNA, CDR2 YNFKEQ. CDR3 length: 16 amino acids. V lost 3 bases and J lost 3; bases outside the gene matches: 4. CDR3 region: CASSHSTSGRTDTQYF. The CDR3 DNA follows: TGTGCCAGCAGCCATTCGACTAGCGGGAGAACAGATACGCAGTATTTT.

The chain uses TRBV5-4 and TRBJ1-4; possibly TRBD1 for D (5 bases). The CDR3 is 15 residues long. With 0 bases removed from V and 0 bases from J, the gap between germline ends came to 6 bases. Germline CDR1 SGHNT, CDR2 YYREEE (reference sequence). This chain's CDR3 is CASSLGGATNEKLFF. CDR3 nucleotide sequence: TGTGCCAGCAGCTTGGGGGGGGCAACTAATGAAAAACTGTTTTTT.

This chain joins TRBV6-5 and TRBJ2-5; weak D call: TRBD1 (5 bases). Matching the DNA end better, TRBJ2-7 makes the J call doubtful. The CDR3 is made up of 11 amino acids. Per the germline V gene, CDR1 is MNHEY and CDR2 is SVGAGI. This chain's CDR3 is CASKGANEQYF. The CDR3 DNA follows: TGTGCCAGCAAAGGGGCCAACGAGCAGTACTTC.

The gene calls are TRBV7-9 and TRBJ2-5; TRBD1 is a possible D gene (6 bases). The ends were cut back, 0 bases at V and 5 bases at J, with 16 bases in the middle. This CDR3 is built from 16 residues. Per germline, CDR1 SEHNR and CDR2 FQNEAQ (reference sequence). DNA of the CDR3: TGTGCCAGCAGCTTAGCGCACAGGGCTCTCAGGGAGACCCAGTACTTC. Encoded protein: CASSLAHRALRETQYF.

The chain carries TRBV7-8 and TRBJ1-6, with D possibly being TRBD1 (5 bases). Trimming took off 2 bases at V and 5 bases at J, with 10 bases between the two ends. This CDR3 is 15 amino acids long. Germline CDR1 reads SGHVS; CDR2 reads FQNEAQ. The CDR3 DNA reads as TGTGCCAGCAGCTTACGGGCAGGGAATAATTCACCCCTCCACTTT. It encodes CASSLRAGNNSPLHF.

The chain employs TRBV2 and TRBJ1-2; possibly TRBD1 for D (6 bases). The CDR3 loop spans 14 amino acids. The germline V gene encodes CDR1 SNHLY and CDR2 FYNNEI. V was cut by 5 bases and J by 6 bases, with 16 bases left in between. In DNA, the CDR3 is TGTGCCAGCAGTCGCATTATAACAGGGAATGGCTACACCTTC. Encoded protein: CASSRIITGNGYTF.

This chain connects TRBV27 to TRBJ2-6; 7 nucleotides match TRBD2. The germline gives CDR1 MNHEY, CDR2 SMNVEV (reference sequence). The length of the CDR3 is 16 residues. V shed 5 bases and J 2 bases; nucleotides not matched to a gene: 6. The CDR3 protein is CASSPTGGAGANVLTF. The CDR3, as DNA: TGTGCCAGCAGTCCCACGGGGGGAGCTGGGGCCAACGTCCTGACTTTC.

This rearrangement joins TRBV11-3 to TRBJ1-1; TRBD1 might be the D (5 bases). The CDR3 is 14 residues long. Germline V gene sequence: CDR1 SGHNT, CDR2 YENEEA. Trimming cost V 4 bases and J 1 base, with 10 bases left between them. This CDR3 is CASSSGHSNTEAFF. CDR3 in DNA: TGTGCCAGCAGCTCAGGACACTCGAACACTGAAGCTTTCTTT.

The CDR3 loop reads CASSLGGDYEQYF. The CDR3 DNA follows: TGTGCCAGCAGCCTGGGGGGGGACTACGAGCAGTACTTC. V is TRBV27 and J is TRBJ2-7, with TRBD2 matching 7 bases. The ends lost 6 bases at V and 3 bases at J; junction bases unmatched: 5. Germline assignment: CDR1 MNHEY and CDR2 SMNVEV (reference sequence). The CDR3 has 13 residues.

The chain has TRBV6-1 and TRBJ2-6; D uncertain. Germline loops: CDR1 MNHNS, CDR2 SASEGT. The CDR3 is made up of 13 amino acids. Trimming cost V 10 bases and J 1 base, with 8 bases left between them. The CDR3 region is CATTDSGANVLTF. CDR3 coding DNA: TGTGCCACAACAGATTCTGGGGCCAACGTCCTGACTTTC.

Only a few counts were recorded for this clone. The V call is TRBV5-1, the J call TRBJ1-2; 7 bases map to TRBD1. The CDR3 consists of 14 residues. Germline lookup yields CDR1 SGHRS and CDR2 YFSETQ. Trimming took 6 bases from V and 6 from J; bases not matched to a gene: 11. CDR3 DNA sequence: TGCGCCAGCACCTCCCCGACAGGGATCGATGGCTACACCTTC. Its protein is CASTSPTGIDGYTF.

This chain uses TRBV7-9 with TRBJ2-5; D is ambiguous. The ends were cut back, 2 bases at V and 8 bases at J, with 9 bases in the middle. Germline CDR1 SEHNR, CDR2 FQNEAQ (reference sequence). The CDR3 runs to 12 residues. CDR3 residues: CASSLLGETQYF. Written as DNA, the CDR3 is TGTGCCAGCAGCTTATTAGGAGAAACCCAGTACTTC.

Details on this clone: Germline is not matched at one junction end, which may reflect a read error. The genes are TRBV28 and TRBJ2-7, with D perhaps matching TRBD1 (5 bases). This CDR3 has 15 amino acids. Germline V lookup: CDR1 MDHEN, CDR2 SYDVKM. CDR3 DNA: TGTGCCAGCAGTCCCTCTTGGGGCAGCCACTACGGGCAGTACTTC. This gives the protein CASSPSWGSHYGQYF.

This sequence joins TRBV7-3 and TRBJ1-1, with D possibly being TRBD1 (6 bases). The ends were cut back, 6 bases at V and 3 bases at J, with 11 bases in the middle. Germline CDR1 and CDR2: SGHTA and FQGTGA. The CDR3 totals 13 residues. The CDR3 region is CASRFGQYTEAFF. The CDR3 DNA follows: TGTGCCAGCAGGTTCGGACAGTACACTGAAGCTTTCTTT. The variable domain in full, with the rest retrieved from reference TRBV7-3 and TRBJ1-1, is GAGVSQTPSNKVTEKGKYVELRCDPISGHTALYWYRQSLGQGPEFLIYFQGTGAADDSGLPNDRFFAVRPEGSVSTLKIQRTERGDSAVYLCASRFGQYTEAFFGQGTRLTVV.

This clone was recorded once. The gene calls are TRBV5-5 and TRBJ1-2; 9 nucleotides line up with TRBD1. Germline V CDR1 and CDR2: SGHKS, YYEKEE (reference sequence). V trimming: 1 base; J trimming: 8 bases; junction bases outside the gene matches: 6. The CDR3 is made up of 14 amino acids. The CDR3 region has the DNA TGTGCCAGCAGCTTGCGGGACAGGGAGGGCGGCTACACCTTC. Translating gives CASSLRDREGGYTF.

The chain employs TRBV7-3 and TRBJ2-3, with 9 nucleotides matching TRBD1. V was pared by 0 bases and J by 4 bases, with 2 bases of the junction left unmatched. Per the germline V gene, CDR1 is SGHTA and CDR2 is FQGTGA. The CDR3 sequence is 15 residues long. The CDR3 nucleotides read TGTGCCAGCAGCTTAACGGGACAGGGAGCAGATACGCAGTATTTT. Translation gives CASSLTGQGADTQYF.

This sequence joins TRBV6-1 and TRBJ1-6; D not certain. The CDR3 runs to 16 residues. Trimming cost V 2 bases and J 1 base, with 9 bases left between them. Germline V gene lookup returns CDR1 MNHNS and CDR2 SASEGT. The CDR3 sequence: CASSERAGSYNSPLHF. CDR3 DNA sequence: TGTGCCAGCAGTGAAAGGGCGGGTTCCTATAATTCACCCCTCCACTTT.

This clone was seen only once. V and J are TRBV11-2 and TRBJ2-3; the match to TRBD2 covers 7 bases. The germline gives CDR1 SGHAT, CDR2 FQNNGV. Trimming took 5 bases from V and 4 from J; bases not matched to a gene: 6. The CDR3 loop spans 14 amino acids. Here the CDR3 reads CASSQRGLADTQYF. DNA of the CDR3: TGTGCCAGCAGCCAACGAGGACTAGCAGATACGCAGTATTTT.

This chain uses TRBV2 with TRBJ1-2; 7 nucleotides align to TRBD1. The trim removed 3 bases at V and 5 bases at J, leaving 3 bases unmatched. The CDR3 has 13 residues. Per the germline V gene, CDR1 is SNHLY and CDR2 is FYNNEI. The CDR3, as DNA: TGTGCCAGCAGTGACCCAGGGGGTTATGGCTACACCTTC. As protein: CASSDPGGYGYTF.

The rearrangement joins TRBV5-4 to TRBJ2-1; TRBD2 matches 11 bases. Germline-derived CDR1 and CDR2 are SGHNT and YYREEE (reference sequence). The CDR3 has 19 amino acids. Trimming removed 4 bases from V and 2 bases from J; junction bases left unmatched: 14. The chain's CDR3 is CASSQPRGGSGRAYNEQFF. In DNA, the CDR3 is TGTGCCAGCAGCCAACCTCGTGGGGGTAGCGGGAGGGCCTACAATGAGCAGTTCTTC.

The CDR3 nucleotides read TGTGCCAGCAGTGATTGGGACAGCTACAATGAGCAGTTCTTC. Amino acid sequence: CASSDWDSYNEQFF. The chain uses TRBV6-1 and TRBJ2-1; 7 bases agree with TRBD1. Germline values: CDR1 MNHNS, CDR2 SASEGT. J gave up 3 bases and V 3 bases, and 2 bases lay outside the gene matches. This CDR3 is 14 amino acids long.

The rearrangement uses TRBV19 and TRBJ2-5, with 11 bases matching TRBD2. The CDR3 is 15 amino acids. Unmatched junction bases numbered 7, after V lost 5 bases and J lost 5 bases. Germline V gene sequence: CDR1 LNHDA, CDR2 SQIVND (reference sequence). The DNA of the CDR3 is TGTGCCAGTAGTCAACTAGCGGGGGTTCTCGAGACCCAGTACTTC. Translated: CASSQLAGVLETQYF.

The CDR3: CASSQPGSSYEQYF. The CDR3 bases are TGTGCCAGCAGCCAACCGGGTAGCTCCTACGAGCAGTACTTC. The rearrangement uses TRBV4-2 and TRBJ2-5; no firm D call. The J call is in doubt because the DNA end fits TRBJ2-7 better. Germline V gene sequence: CDR1 LGHNA, CDR2 YNFKEQ. This CDR3 contains 14 residues.

CDR3 protein: CASELADYNEQFF. The CDR3, as DNA: TGTGCCAGCGAGTTAGCGGACTACAATGAGCAGTTCTTC. The chain couples TRBV6-1 to TRBJ2-1; tentatively, D is TRBD2 (6 bases). CDR1 and CDR2 from the germline V gene are MNHNS and SASEGT. Trimming stripped 8 bases from V and 3 bases from J, with 11 bases between. The CDR3 has 13 amino acids.